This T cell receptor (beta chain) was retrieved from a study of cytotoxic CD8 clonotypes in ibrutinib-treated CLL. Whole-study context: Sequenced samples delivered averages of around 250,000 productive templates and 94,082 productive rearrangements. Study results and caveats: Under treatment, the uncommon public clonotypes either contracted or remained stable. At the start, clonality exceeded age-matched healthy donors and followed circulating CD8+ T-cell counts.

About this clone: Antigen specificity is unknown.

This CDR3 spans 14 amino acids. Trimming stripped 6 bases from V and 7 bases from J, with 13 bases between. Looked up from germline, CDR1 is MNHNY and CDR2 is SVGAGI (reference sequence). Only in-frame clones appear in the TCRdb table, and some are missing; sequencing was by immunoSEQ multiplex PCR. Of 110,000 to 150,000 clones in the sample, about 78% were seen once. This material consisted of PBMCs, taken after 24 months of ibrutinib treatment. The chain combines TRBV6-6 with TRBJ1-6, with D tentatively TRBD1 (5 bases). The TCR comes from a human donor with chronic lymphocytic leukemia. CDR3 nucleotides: TGTGCCAGCAGGCTGACGGACATCAATTCACCCCTCCACTTT. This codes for CASRLTDINSPLHF.